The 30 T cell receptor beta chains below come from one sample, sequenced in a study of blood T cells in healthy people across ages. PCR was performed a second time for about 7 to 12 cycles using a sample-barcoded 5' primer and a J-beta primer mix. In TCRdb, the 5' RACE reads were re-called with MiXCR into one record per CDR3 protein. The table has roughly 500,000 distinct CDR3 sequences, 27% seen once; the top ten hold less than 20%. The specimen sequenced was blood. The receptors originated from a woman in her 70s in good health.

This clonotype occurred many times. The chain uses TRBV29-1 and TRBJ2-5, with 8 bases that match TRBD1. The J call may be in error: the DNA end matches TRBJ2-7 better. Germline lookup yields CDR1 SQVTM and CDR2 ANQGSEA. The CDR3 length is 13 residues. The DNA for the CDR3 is TGCAGCGTTAGCGGACAGGGCGGCGACGAGCAGTACTTC. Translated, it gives CSVSGQGGDEQYF.

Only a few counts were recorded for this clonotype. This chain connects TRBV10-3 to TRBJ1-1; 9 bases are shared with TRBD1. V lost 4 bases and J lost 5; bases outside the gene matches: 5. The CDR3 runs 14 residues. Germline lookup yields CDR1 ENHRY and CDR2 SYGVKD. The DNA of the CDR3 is TGTGCCATCAGTGGGACGACAGGGGGGACTGAAGCTTTCTTT. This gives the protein CAISGTTGGTEAFF.

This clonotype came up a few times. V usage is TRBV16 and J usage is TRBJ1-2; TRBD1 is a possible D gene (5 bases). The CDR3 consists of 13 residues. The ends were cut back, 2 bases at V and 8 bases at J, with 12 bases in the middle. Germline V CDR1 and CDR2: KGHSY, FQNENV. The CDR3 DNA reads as TGTGCCAGCAGCCAAGGCCAGGGACGGGGCTACACCTTC. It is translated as CASSQGQGRGYTF.

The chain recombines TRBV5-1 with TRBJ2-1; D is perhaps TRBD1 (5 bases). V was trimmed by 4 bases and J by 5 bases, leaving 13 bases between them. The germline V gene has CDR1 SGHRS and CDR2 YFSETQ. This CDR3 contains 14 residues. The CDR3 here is CASSPRQQHNEQFF. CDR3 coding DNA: TGCGCCAGCAGCCCTAGACAGCAACACAATGAGCAGTTCTTC.

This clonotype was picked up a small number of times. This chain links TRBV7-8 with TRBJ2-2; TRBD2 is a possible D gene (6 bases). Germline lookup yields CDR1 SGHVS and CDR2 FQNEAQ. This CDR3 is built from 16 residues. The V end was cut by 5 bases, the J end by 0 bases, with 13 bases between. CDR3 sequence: CASSPIAATNTGELFF. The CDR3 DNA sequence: TGTGCCAGCAGCCCAATAGCGGCGACGAACACCGGGGAGCTGTTTTTT.

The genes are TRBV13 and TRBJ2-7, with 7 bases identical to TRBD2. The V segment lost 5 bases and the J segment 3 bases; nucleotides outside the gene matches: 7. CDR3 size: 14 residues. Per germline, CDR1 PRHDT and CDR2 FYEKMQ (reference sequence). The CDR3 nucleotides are TGTGCCAGCAGCCCGTCTGGGGGGGACTACGAGCAGTACTTC. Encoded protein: CASSPSGGDYEQYF.

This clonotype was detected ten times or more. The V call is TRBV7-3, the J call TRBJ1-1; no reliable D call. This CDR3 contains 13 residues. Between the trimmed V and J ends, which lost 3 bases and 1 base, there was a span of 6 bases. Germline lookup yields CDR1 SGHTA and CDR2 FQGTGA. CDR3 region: CASSFATNTEAFF. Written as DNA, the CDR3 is TGTGCCAGCAGCTTCGCGACGAACACTGAAGCTTTCTTT.

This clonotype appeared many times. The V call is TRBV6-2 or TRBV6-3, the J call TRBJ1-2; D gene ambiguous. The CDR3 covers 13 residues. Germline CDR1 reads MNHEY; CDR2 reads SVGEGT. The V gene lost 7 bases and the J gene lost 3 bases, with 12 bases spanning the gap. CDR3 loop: CASTRYSYYGYTF. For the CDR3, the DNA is TGTGCCAGCACCCGGTACTCCTACTATGGCTACACCTTC.

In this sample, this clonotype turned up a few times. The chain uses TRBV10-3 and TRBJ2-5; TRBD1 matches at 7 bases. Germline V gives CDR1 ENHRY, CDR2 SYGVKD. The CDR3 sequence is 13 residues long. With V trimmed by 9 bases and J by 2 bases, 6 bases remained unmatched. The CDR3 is CAIRQGQQETQYF. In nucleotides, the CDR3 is TGTGCCATTAGACAGGGCCAACAAGAGACCCAGTACTTC.

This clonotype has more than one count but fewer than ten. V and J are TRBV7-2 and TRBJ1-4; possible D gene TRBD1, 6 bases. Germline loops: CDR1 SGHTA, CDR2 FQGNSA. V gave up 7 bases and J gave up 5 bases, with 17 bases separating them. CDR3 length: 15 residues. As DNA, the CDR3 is TGTGCCAGCAACCCGGGGGGCGCCGGGAATGAAAAACTGTTTTTT. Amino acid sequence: CASNPGGAGNEKLFF.

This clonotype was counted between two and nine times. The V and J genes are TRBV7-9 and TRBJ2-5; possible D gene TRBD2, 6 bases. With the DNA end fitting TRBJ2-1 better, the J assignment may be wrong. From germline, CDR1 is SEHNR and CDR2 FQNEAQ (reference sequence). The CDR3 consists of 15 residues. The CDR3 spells CASSPPGTRDNEQFF. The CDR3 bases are TGTGCCAGCAGCCCGCCCGGGACTCGCGACAATGAGCAGTTCTTC.

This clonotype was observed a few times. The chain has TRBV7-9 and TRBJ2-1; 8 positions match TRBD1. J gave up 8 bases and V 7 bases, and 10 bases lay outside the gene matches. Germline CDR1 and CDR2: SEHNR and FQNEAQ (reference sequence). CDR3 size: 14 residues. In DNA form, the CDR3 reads TGTGCCAGCAACCCCGGACAGGGTTGGGATGAGCAGTTCTTC. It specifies CASNPGQGWDEQFF. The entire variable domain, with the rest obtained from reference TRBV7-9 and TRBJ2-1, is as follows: DTGVSQNPRHKITKRGQNVTFRCDPISEHNRLYWYRQTLGQGPEFLTYFQNEAQLEKSRLLSDRFSAERPKGSFSTLEIQRTEQGDSAMYLCASNPGQGWDEQFFGPGTRLTVL.

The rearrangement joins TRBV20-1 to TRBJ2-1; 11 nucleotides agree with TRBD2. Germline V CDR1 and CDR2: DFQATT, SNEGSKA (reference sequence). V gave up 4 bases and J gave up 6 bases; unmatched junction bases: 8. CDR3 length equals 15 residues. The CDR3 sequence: CSANSGGAWGNEQFF. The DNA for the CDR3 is TGCAGTGCTAATAGCGGGGGGGCCTGGGGCAATGAGCAGTTCTTC.

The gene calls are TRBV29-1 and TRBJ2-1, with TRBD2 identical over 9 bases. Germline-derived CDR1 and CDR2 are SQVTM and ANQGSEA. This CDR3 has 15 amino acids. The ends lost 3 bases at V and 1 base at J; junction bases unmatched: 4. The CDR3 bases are TGCAGCGTTGAGAGGACTAGCGCGTCCTACAATGAGCAGTTCTTC. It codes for CSVERTSASYNEQFF.

CDR3 amino acids: CASSLNSNYGYNTF. The DNA of the CDR3 is TGTGCCAGCAGCTTAAACAGCAACTATGGCTACAACACCTTC. This rearrangement joins TRBV7-2 to TRBJ1-2; D uncertain. The CDR3 has 14 amino acids. Germline values: CDR1 SGHTA, CDR2 FQGNSA. The V gene lost 2 bases and the J gene lost 12 bases, with 19 bases spanning the gap.

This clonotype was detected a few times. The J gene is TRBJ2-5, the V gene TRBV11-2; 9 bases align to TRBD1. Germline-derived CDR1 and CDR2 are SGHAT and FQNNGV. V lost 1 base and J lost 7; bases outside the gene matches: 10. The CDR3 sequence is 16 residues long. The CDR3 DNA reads TGTGCCAGCAGCTTAGTTATGGGACAGGGTAGCGTGACCCAGTACTTC. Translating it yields CASSLVMGQGSVTQYF.

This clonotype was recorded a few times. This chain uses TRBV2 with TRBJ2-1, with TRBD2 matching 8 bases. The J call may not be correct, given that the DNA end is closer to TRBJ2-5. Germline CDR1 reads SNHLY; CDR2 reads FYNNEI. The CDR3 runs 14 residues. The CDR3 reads CASSDSGVGETQYF. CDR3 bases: TGTGCCAGCAGTGATAGCGGGGTGGGGGAGACCCAGTACTTC.

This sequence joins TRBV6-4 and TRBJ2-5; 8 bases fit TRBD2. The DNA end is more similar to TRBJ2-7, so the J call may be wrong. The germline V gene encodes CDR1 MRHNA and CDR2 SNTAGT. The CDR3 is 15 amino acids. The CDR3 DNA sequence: TGTGCCAGCAGCACGGAGCGGGGGCAAAGTTACGAGCAGTACTTC. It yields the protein CASSTERGQSYEQYF.

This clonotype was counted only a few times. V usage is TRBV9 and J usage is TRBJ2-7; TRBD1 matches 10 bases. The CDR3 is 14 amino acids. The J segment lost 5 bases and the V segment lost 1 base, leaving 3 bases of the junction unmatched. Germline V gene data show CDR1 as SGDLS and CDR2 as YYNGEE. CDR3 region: CASSVRDRGHEQYF. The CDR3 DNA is TGTGCCAGCAGCGTAAGGGACAGGGGACACGAGCAGTACTTC.

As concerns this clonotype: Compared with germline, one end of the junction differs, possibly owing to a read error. The CDR3 loop is CASSLAGDYGQYF. CDR3 DNA sequence: TGTGCCAGCAGCTTAGCAGGAGATTACGGGCAGTACTTC. The chain couples TRBV7-7 to TRBJ2-7; D not resolved. This CDR3 comprises 13 residues. Germline assignment: CDR1 SSHAT and CDR2 FNYEAQ (reference sequence).

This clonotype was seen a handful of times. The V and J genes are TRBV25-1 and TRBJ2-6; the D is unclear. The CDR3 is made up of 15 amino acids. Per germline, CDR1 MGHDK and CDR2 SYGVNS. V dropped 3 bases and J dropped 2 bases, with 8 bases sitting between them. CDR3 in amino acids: CASSDVWAGANVLTF. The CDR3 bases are TGTGCCAGCAGTGATGTCTGGGCTGGGGCCAACGTCCTGACTTTC.

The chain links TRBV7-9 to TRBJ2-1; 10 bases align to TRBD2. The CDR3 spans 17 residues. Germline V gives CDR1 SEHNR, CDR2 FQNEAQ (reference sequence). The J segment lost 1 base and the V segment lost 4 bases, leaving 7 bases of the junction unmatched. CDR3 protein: CASSSHGSGGSYNEQFF. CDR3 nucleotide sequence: TGTGCCAGCAGCTCGCACGGTAGCGGGGGGTCCTACAATGAGCAGTTCTTC.

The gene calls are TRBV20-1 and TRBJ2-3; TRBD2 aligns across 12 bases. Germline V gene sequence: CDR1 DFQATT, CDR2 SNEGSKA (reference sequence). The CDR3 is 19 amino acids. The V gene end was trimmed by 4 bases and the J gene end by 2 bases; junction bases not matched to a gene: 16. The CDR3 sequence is CSANGRTSGDRPITDTQYF. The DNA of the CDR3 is TGCAGTGCTAACGGGAGGACTAGCGGGGACAGACCGATCACAGATACGCAGTATTTT.

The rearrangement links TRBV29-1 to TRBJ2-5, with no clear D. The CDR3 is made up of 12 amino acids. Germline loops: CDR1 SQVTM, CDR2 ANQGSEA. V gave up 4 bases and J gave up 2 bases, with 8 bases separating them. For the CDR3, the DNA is TGCAGCGTTGTACCCGGACAAGAGACCCAGTACTTC. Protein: CSVVPGQETQYF.

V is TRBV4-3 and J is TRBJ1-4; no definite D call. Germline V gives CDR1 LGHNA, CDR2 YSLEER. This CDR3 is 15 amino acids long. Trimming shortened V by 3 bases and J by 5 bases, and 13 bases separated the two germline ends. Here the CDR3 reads CASSHRHQLNEKLFF. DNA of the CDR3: TGCGCCAGCAGCCATCGACACCAGTTGAATGAAAAACTGTTTTTT.

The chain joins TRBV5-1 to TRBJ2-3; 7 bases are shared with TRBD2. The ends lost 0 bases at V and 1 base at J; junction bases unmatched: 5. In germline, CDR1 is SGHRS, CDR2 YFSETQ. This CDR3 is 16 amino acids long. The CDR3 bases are TGCGCCAGCAGCTTGGTTGGTAGCGGGCGCACAGATACGCAGTATTTT. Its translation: CASSLVGSGRTDTQYF.

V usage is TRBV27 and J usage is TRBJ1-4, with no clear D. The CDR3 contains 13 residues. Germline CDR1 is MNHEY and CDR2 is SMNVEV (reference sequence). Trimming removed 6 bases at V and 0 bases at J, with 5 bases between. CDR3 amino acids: CASSYSTNEKLFF. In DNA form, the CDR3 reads TGTGCCAGCAGCTATTCAACTAATGAAAAACTGTTTTTT.

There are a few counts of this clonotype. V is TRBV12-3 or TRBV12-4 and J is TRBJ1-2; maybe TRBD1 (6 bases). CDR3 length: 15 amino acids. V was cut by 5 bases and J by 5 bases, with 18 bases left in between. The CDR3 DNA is TGTGCCAGCAGTAAACAGGGACACCCAACATATGGCTACACCTTC. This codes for CASSKQGHPTYGYTF.

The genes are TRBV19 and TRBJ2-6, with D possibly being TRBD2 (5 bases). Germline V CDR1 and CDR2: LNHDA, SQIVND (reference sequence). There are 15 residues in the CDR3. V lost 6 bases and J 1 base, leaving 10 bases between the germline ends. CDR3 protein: CASRARGSGANVLTF. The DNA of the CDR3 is TGTGCCAGTAGGGCCCGAGGGTCTGGGGCCAACGTCCTGACTTTC. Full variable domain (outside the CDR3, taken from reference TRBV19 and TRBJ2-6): DGGITQSPKYLFRKEGQNVTLSCEQNLNHDAMYWYRQDPGQGLRLIYYSQIVNDFQKGDIAEGYSVSREKKESFPLTVTSAQKNPTAFYLCASRARGSGANVLTFGAGSRLTVL.

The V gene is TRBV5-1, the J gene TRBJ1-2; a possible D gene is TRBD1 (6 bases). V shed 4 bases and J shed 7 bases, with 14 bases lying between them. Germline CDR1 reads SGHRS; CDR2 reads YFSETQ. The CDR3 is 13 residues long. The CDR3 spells CASSRDTLGGYTF. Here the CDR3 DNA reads TGCGCCAGCAGCCGGGACACCTTGGGTGGCTACACCTTC.